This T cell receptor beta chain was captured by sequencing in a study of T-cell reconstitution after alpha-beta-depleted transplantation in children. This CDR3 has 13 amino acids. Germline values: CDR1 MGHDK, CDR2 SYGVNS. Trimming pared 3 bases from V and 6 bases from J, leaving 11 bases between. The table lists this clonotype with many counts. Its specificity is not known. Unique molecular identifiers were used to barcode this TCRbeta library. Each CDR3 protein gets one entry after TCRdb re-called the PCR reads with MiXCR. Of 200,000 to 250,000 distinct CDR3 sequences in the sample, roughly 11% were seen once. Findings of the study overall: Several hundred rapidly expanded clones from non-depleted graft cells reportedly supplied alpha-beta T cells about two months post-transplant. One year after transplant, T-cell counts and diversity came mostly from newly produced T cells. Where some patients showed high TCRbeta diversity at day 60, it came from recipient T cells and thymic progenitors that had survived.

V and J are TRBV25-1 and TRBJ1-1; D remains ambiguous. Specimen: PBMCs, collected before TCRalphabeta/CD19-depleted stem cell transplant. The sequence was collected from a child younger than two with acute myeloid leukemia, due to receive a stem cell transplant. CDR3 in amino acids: CASSDPRLSEAFF. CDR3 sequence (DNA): TGTGCCAGCAGTGACCCTAGGCTATCTGAAGCTTTCTTT. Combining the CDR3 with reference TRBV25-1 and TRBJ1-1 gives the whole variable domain EADIYQTPRYLVIGTGKKITLECSQTMGHDKMYWYQQDPGMELHLIHYSYGVNSTEKGDLSSESTVSRIRTEHFPLTLESARPSHTSQYLCASSDPRLSEAFFGQGTRLTVV.